The 2 T cell receptor beta chains below all came from one sample that was sequenced in a study of tumor-infiltrating lymphocytes in primary liver carcinoma. The authors took blood RNA from unsorted whole blood and also extracted germline DNA. From around 0.5 ug of total RNA, TCR beta-specific cDNA was reverse-transcribed using a constant-region primer. Three-round nested multiplex PCR performed with slightly modified ARM-PCR produced the TCR beta libraries. The opening two PCR rounds, around 9 cycles each, paired TRBV1-TRBV30 forward primers with a C-beta reverse primer. TCRdb used MiXCR to reprocess the multiplex PCR reads, holding one entry per CDR3 protein. This repertoire shows some 320,000 distinct CDR3 sequences, about 62% found once; its top ten account for roughly 10%. Sequencing was performed on peripheral blood. Receptors originate from a man aged 40-49 years with primary liver carcinoma and hepatitis B virus infection.

Of note for this clonotype: The junction shows a germline mismatch at one end, possibly a read error. The CDR3, as DNA: TGTGCCAGCAGCCATATGCGGGGGAGGACCGGGGGGCTGTTTTTT. This codes for CASSHMRGRTGGLFF. V and J are TRBV11-2 and TRBJ2-2; the match to TRBD2 covers 7 bases. Germline CDR1 is SGHAT and CDR2 is FQNNGV. The CDR3 has 15 amino acids.

Remarks on this clonotype: This may be a read error: a much more frequent sequence differs by one nucleotide. This chain uses TRBV14 with TRBJ2-1; a weak D match, TRBD1 (6 bases). CDR1 is SGHDN and CDR2 is FVKESK in the germline V gene. The CDR3 runs to 13 residues. The CDR3: CATSQDLGRGRIF. In nucleotides, the CDR3 is TGTGCCACCAGCCAAGATCTGGGCAGGGGACGTATCTTC. Full variable domain (outside the CDR3, taken from reference TRBV14 and TRBJ2-1): EAGVTQFPSHSVIEKGQTVTLRCDPISGHDNLYWYRRVMGKEIKFLLHFVKESKQDESGMPNNRFLAERTGGTYSTLKVQPAELEDSGVYFCATSQDLGRGRIFGPGTRLTVL.